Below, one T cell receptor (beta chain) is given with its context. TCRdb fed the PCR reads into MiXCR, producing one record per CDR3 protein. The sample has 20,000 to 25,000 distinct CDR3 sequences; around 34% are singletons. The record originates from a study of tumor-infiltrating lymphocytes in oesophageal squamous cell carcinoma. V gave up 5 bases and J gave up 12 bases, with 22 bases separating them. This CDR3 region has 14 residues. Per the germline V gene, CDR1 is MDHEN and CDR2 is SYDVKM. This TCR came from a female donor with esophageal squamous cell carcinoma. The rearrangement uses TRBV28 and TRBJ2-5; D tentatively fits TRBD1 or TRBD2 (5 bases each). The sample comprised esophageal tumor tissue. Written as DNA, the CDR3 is TGTGCCAGCAGTCTCGGGACCACTATCTACGAGAAGTACTTC. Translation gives CASSLGTTIYEKYF.